This TCR beta chain was identified in a study of blood T cell repertoires in COVID-19 (dated by TCRdb to 2018 to 2021). A note on the overall study: Samples from collaborators originated in the United States, Italy and Spain and spanned both the acute and convalescent phases of COVID-19. The samples were drawn from the first 160 participants of the ongoing ImmuneRACE study and from over 950 subjects provided by 6 global collaborators. The repertoires were released in a freely available public database intended as a resource for research on the immune response to SARS-CoV-2. Subjects who had been exposed to COVID-19, were actively infected with it, or had recovered from it provided the deeply sampled blood TCRbeta repertoires that made up the dataset. Where available, HLA class I and class II types were taken from metadata supplied by the sample provider and were not determined by assay-based typing. The sample metadata nearly always contained a de-identified subject ID, COVID-19 status, age in years and sex. The prospective study material was composed of cDNA or gDNA derived from T cells, B-cell-depleted T cells, or PBMCs.

Findings and caveats that apply to the study as a whole: The quantity of clinical and demographic metadata differed by source and by participant and was supplied without curation.

Remarks on this clone: The target of this receptor is not known. No base quality information exists; no much larger clone differs at one position.

V is shortened by 7 bases, J by 4 bases, and the region joining them spans 11 bases. Via the germline V gene, CDR1 is MDHEN and CDR2 SYDVKM. The CDR3 measures 12 amino acids from cysteine to phenylalanine. Left in the record is the CDR3 DNA by itself, 36 bases read in frame from the first base. In the prospective study, participants were roughly 18 to 95 years old, resided in approximately 22 geographic areas of the United States, and were enrolled through a virtual design. Cohort assignment in the prospective study relied on participant-reported clinical history from a screening survey and a study questionnaire. For ImmuneRACE Cohort 3, a participant was defined as recovered based on two consecutive negative NP/OP PCR tests, clearance by a healthcare professional, or resolution of symptoms. In the prospective study, whole blood, serum and a nasopharyngeal or oropharyngeal swab were collected from each participant by mobile phlebotomists. Prospective study participants could optionally give additional blood draws and questionnaires over an approximately two-month period. Before DNA extraction, blood samples from the prospective study were shipped at room temperature or frozen.

The immunoSEQ Assay, a bias-controlled multiplex PCR, was used to amplify TCRbeta CDR3 regions from genomic DNA. On the authors' methods: The number of nucleated cells in each sample was estimated by amplification of reference gene primers within the assay. To quantify the absolute abundance of each unique TCRbeta CDR3 rearrangement, sequence reads were collapsed and filtered. Productive Simpson clonality was computed per sample as the square root of Simpson's diversity index over productive rearrangements. In its TCRdb copy, this immuneACCESS table keeps in-frame sequences only and misses some clones. Where compared with another copy, unresolved V genes explain less than half of these, and the others have no known cause. That table is the source of V, J and clone size, and D and trimming were worked out from the DNA. The sample table holds 190,000 or so clones, of which about four fifths were seen once. Of the sample, 7% to 9% is held by the ten largest clones.

The sequenced material came from PBMCs or T cells enriched from blood (not recorded which). This TCR was recovered from a man aged 35-49 years who had recovered from COVID-19. The chain couples TRBV28 to TRBJ2-7; the D gene remains uncertain. In nucleotides, the sequence is TGTGCCAGCAATAGCCTCCCGTACGAGCAGTACTTC. This sequence encodes CASNSLPYEQYF.